This T cell receptor (beta chain) originates from a study of T cells in Graves' hyperthyroidism and ophthalmopathy. Study results and limitations: Most thyroid clonotypes that were expanded above 0.001 also turned up in blood. Model-based prediction identified ophthalmopathy a median 6.5 months prior to its onset.

Thyroid ultrasound, orbital computed tomography, clinical symptoms, and serum thyroxine and TRAb underpinned diagnoses. RNA transcripts yielded amplified TCR beta CDR3 regions. HTBI primers were the set used in a first-round RT-PCR of the TCR CDR3. MiXCR, applied by TCRdb to the multiplex PCR reads, yields one record per CDR3 protein. This table has fewer than 900,000 distinct CDR3 sequences, around 17% appearing once. V was shortened by 4 bases and J by 14 bases, with 27 bases between the two germline ends. The CDR3 loop spans 16 amino acids. The germline CDR1 and CDR2 sequences are MGHRA and YSYEKL. This clonotype has more than one count but fewer than ten. The antigen is undetermined.

The chain recombines TRBV4-1 with TRBJ2-1; tentatively, D is TRBD2 (7 bases). The sequence was obtained from a man younger than 35 with Graves' hyperthyroidism. Sequencing was performed on blood. CDR3 amino acids: CASSPTRSIVGGREFF. Written as DNA, the CDR3 is TGCGCCAGCAGCCCAACCCGCTCCATCGTCGGGGGGCGGGAGTTCTTC.